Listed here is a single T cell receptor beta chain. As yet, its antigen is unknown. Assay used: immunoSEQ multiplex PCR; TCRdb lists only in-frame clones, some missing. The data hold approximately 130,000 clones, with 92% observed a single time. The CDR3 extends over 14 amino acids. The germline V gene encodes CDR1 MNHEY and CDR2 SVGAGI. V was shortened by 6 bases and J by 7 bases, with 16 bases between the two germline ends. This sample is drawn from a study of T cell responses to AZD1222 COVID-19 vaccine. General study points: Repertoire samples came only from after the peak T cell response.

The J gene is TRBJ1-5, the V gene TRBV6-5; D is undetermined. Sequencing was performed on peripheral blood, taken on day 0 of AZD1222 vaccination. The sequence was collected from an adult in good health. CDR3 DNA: TGTGCCAGCAGCTACGACGGGAGGAAACAGCCCCAGCATTTT. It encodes CASSYDGRKQPQHF.